Listed below are T cell receptor beta chains from one sample, sequenced in a study of T cell responses to AZD1222 COVID-19 vaccine. TCRdb's copy holds only in-frame clones and misses some; the assay was immunoSEQ multiplex PCR. The sample has 100,000 to 150,000 clones; around 92% are singletons. The starting material was peripheral blood, obtained on day 0 of AZD1222 vaccination. These receptors all come from an adult in good health. The CDR3 runs from the conserved cysteine through the conserved F or W. Fields, in order: D gene, V gene, J gene, clone size, CDR3 protein, CDR3 DNA. The D gene is left open where the match is weak. The size of a clone is reported for some rows only, either as once, few or many, or as a class for expanded clones.

>.|TRBV18|TRBJ1-1|few
CASSPDHGAEAFF
TGTGCCAGCTCACCTGATCACGGCGCTGAAGCTTTCTTT
>.|TRBV24-1|TRBJ2-3|.
CATSDITDTQYF
TGTGCCACCAGTGATATCACAGATACGCAGTATTTT
>.|TRBV9|TRBJ2-7|.
CASSVDGGPREQYF
TGTGCCAGCAGCGTAGACGGGGGCCCTAGGGAGCAGTACTTC
>.|TRBV3-1/TRBV3-2|TRBJ2-3|.
CASSQRTTFTDTQYF
TGTGCCAGCAGCCAACGGACTACTTTCACAGATACGCAGTATTTT
>.|TRBV6-5|TRBJ2-4|.
CASSITRENIQYF
TGTGCCAGCAGCATAACCAGGGAAAACATTCAGTACTTC
>.|TRBV3-1/TRBV3-2|TRBJ1-6|.
CASSLVGQGRNSPLHF
TGTGCCAGCAGCCTAGTGGGTCAGGGAAGGAATTCACCCCTCCACTTT
>TRBD1|TRBV2|TRBJ2-3|.
CASGQGPADTQYF
TGTGCCAGCGGACAGGGCCCCGCAGATACGCAGTATTTT
>TRBD1|TRBV5-1|TRBJ2-7|.
CASSKRQGARYEQYF
TGCGCCAGCAGCAAAAGACAGGGGGCGCGATACGAGCAGTACTTC
>.|TRBV10-3|TRBJ2-7|.
CAISVTISYEQYF
TGTGCCATCAGTGTGACCATTTCCTACGAGCAGTACTTC
>.|TRBV6-4|TRBJ2-3|.
CASSDSAAGSTDTQYF
TGTGCCAGCAGTGACTCGGCAGCGGGTAGCACAGATACGCAGTATTTT
>TRBD1|TRBV5-1|TRBJ1-2|.
CASSPRTGSNGYTF
TGCGCCAGCAGCCCCCGGACAGGATCCAATGGCTACACCTTC
>.|TRBV19|TRBJ1-1|.
CASSIGSVGGTEAFF
TGTGCCAGTAGTATAGGCTCCGTCGGGGGCACTGAAGCTTTCTTT
>TRBD2|TRBV4-2|TRBJ2-3|.
CASSQSRTSGDGSTDTQYF
TGTGCCAGCAGCCAATCCCGGACTAGCGGAGACGGTAGCACAGATACGCAGTATTTT
>TRBD2|TRBV5-1|TRBJ2-1|.
CASSTLLAGRGNEQFF
TGCGCCAGCAGCACTCTACTAGCGGGGAGAGGGAATGAGCAGTTCTTC
>TRBD1|TRBV28|TRBJ1-1|.
CASRRTGGAGTEAFF
TGTGCCAGCAGAAGAACAGGGGGCGCGGGTACTGAAGCTTTCTTT
>.|TRBV19|TRBJ2-2|.
CASSMVLTGELFF
TGTGCCAGTAGTATGGTCCTCACCGGGGAGCTGTTTTTT
>TRBD2|TRBV7-9|TRBJ2-3|.
CASSPSGASTDTQYF
TGTGCCAGCAGCCCTAGCGGGGCAAGCACAGATACGCAGTATTTT
>TRBD2|TRBV2|TRBJ2-3|.
CASSGRARTDTQYF
TGTGCCAGCAGCGGGAGGGCCAGGACAGATACGCAGTATTTT
>.|TRBV6-1|TRBJ2-7|.
CASSEVRGDEQYF
TGTGCCAGCAGTGAGGTCAGGGGAGACGAGCAGTACTTC
>.|TRBV15|TRBJ2-7|.
CATSKVQTRQYF
TGTGCCACCAGCAAGGTGCAAACTAGGCAGTACTTC
>.|TRBV10-3|TRBJ1-5|once
CAISGTGEGPQHF
TGTGCCATCAGTGGGACGGGGGAAGGACCCCAGCATTTT
>.|TRBV30|TRBJ1-4|.
CASLPGVDREKLFF
TGTGCCTCCCTGCCGGGGGTCGATCGAGAAAAACTGTTTTTT
>.|TRBV24-1|TRBJ2-2|.
CATGQPNTGELFF
TGTGCCACCGGACAGCCGAACACCGGGGAGCTGTTTTTT
>TRBD2|TRBV2|TRBJ2-7|.
CASSMQLAGGRGEQYF
TGTGCCAGCTCTATGCAGTTGGCGGGAGGGAGGGGCGAGCAGTACTTC
>.|TRBV30|TRBJ2-1|.
CACTRDSGRYNEQFF
TGTGCCTGCACGCGGGACTCCGGACGGTACAATGAGCAGTTCTTC
>.|TRBV2|TRBJ1-5|.
CASSERSENQPQHF
TGTGCCAGCAGTGAAAGGTCCGAAAATCAGCCCCAGCATTTT
>.|TRBV4-2|TRBJ1-1|.
CASSQSSLYGEAFF
TGTGCCAGCAGCCAATCTTCCCTTTATGGTGAAGCTTTCTTT
>TRBD1|TRBV11-1|TRBJ2-7|.
CASSRRGQGYEQYF
TGTGCCAGCAGCCGCCGGGGACAGGGATACGAGCAGTACTTC
>TRBD1|TRBV7-9|TRBJ1-3|.
CASSETGSGNTIYF
TGTGCCAGCAGCGAGACAGGGTCTGGAAACACCATATATTTT
>.|TRBV3-1/TRBV3-2|TRBJ2-2|.
CASSQRRRNTGELFF
TGTGCCAGCAGCCAGAGACGGCGGAACACCGGGGAGCTGTTTTTT
>.|TRBV10-3|TRBJ2-7|.
CAISEGPGTTYEQYF
TGTGCCATCAGCGAAGGACCCGGGACCACCTACGAGCAGTACTTC
>TRBD1|TRBV18|TRBJ2-1|.
CASSPPSPGTGYNEQFF
TGTGCCAGCTCACCACCTTCCCCGGGGACAGGATACAATGAGCAGTTCTTC
>TRBD1|TRBV6-1|TRBJ1-5|.
CASSEPTGLNQPQHF
TGTGCCAGCAGTGAACCGACAGGGCTCAATCAGCCCCAGCATTTT
>.|TRBV6-1|TRBJ1-4|.
CASSEWGSLNEKLFF
TGTGCCAGCAGTGAATGGGGGAGCCTTAATGAAAAACTGTTTTTT
>TRBD1|TRBV6-5|TRBJ1-1|.
CASTGQANTEAFF
TGTGCCAGCACCGGACAGGCGAACACTGAAGCTTTCTTT
>.|TRBV12-3/TRBV12-4|TRBJ2-7|.
CASSTGPYEQYF
TGTGCCAGCAGTACAGGTCCCTACGAGCAGTACTTC
>TRBD1|TRBV28|TRBJ1-1|.
CASSSGQGTEAFF
TGTGCCAGCAGTTCTGGACAGGGGACTGAAGCTTTCTTT
>.|TRBV5-6|TRBJ2-3|.
CASSLSPRDTQYF
TGTGCCAGCAGCTTGTCCCCCCGAGATACGCAGTATTTT
>.|TRBV7-9|TRBJ2-1|once
CASSLNSGEQFF
TGTGCCAGCAGCTTAAATTCGGGGGAGCAGTTCTTC
>TRBD2|TRBV18|TRBJ2-1|.
CASSPSVAGGLEQFF
TGTGCCAGCTCACCGTCGGTAGCGGGAGGTCTTGAGCAGTTCTTC
>TRBD1|TRBV7-6|TRBJ1-1|.
CASSLSRQGNTEAFF
TGTGCCAGCAGCTTGTCCCGACAGGGGAACACTGAAGCTTTCTTT
>.|TRBV21-1|TRBJ2-7|.
CASSPRQGTSYEQYF
TGTGCCAGCAGCCCAAGGCAGGGCACAAGCTACGAGCAGTACTTC
>.|TRBV7-9|TRBJ1-6|.
CASSTSSQGTNSPLHF
TGTGCCAGCAGCACAAGCAGTCAGGGGACAAATTCACCCCTCCACTTT
>TRBD2|TRBV27|TRBJ2-1|.
CASSPRSGRSNEQFF
TGTGCCAGCAGTCCCCGTAGCGGGAGGTCGAATGAGCAGTTCTTC
>.|TRBV7-9|TRBJ1-1|.
CASKTGGTEAFF
TGTGCCAGCAAAACAGGAGGCACTGAAGCTTTCTTT
>.|TRBV19|TRBJ2-2|.
CASSILGLGPNTGELFF
TGTGCCAGTAGTATCCTCGGACTGGGCCCTAACACCGGGGAGCTGTTTTTT
>.|TRBV18|TRBJ1-1|.
CASSPGSALNTEAFF
TGTGCCAGCTCACCCGGGAGTGCGCTGAACACTGAAGCTTTCTTT
>.|TRBV27|TRBJ2-7|.
CASSAPGLSSYEQYF
TGTGCCAGCAGTGCGCCGGGCTTAAGCTCCTACGAGCAGTACTTC
>.|TRBV5-1|TRBJ1-6|.
CASSLVSGSLQNSPLHF
TGCGCCAGCAGCTTGGTGTCCGGTTCACTTCAGAATTCACCCCTCCACTTT
>.|TRBV21-1|TRBJ2-1|.
CASSKLTAWGDYNEQFF
TGTGCCAGCAGCAAACTAACGGCTTGGGGTGACTACAATGAGCAGTTCTTC
>.|TRBV28|TRBJ1-2|.
CASRLLVSAYGYTF
TGTGCCAGCAGGCTTCTCGTATCGGCCTATGGCTACACCTTC